This TCR beta chain was captured by sequencing in a study of T cell repertoires in cytomegalovirus infection. For the study at large: Recently identified HLA-C-restricted CMV epitopes were used, and well-studied HLA-B-restricted CMV epitopes were used as well. General study points: HLA-C-restricted CMV clonotypes gave the most frequent clonotype in two of eight donors.

For this clonotype: Its antigen is not identified.

TCRdb processed the reads anew with MiXCR; each CDR3 protein has one entry. The sample contains about half a million distinct CDR3 sequences, around 30% of which appear only once. The CDR3 has 15 amino acids. The ends were cut back, 1 base at V and 5 bases at J, with 12 bases in the middle. In germline, CDR1 is SGHVS, CDR2 FNYEAQ. This chain joins TRBV7-6 and TRBJ2-1; the D gene is possibly TRBD2 (6 bases). This sequence was found in a human donor in good health (CMV status not recorded). Some clones in this sample may be carry-over from other donors' samples. Sequenced material: cultured PBMCs, taken from culture after CMV antigen stimulation. CDR3 bases: TGTGCCAGCAGCTTAGAAACGGGAGTACACAATGAGCAGTTCTTC. Protein sequence: CASSLETGVHNEQFF.